The present entry profiles one T cell receptor (beta chain) with its context. Its antigen is currently unknown. The sample has other DNA sequences that encode this CDR3 too. Indicated treatment: roughly 19 received Ad26.COV2.S at low or high dose, single or two shots; 5 received placebo; per-sample allocation not given. Sampling took place 63 days after the first vaccine or placebo injection. TCRdb's table, derived via immunoSEQ multiplex PCR, lists solely in-frame clones and lacks some. This sample yields about 350,000 clones, of which 88% are seen a single time; approximately 5.9% belongs to the top ten. The CDR3 length is 13 residues. V dropped 0 bases and J dropped 4 bases, with 5 bases sitting between them. Germline V gene sequence: CDR1 SGHRS, CDR2 YFSETQ. The data are from a study of Ad26.COV2.S vaccination and SARS-CoV-2 variants. Study summary: Within the COV1001 Ad26.COV2.S trial arm, the donor was enrolled. Study-wide results and limits: An underestimation of total T cell responses may have resulted from the TCR breadth and depth analyses. Post-vaccination spike-specific CD8+ and CD4+ T cell responses reportedly had substantial breadth. Comparable non-spike TCR breadth was observed in vaccine and placebo recipients.

The source material was peripheral blood, sampled in a trial of Ad26.COV2.S vaccine versus placebo. The gene calls are TRBV5-1 and TRBJ2-1; D unclear. This TCR was recovered from a person between 18 and 65 years old who received the Ad26.COV2.S COVID-19 vaccine or a placebo. The CDR3 here is CASSLDGYNEQFF. The CDR3 DNA sequence: TGCGCCAGCAGCTTGGATGGTTACAATGAGCAGTTCTTC.